This TCR beta chain is drawn from a study of blood T cell repertoires in COVID-19. The table came from immunoSEQ multiplex PCR; TCRdb's copy has only in-frame clones and leaves some out. The sample lists just over 80,000 clones, around 86% seen once, with 44% in the top ten. The material sequenced was peripheral blood. The TCR was taken from an elderly man with acute or convalescent COVID-19.

The CDR3 sequence: CASSPRLAGGSYNEQFF. The DNA for the CDR3 is TGTGCCAGCAGTCCGCGACTAGCGGGAGGATCCTACAATGAGCAGTTCTTC. V gene TRBV28 combines with J gene TRBJ2-1; 13 positions agree with TRBD2. Germline trimming cut 5 bases from V and 1 base from J; bases unmatched to any gene: 5. The CDR3 runs 17 residues. Germline V CDR1 and CDR2: MDHEN, SYDVKM.